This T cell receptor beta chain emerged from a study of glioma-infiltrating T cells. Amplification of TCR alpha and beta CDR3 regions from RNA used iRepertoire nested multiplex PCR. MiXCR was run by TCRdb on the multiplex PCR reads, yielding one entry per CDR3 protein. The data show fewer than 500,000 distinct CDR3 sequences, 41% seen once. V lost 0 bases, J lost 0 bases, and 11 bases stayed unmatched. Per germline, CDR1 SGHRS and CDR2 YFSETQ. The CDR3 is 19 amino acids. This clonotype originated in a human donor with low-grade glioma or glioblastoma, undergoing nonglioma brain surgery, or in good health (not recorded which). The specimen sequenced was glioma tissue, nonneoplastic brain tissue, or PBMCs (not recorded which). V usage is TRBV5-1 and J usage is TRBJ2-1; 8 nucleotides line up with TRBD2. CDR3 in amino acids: CASSLAAGVAGSSYNEQFF. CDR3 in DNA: TGCGCCAGCAGCTTGGCAGCGGGGGTAGCGGGAAGCTCCTACAATGAGCAGTTCTTC.